This T cell receptor beta chain was identified during a study of shared clonotypes between healthy human individuals. Authors' processing steps: Filtering differed for immunoSEQ, which gave only junction sequences without quality scores. Profiling relied on immunoSEQ multiplex PCR, and the TCRdb table lists in-frame clones only, not all of them. V and J calls and clone size come straight from that table; D and trimming were deduced from the DNA. The sample yields about 990,000 clones, approximately 78% seen once. The CDR3 has 17 amino acids. CDR1 SGHTA and CDR2 FQGTGA come from the germline V gene. V lost 5 bases to trimming and J lost 0 bases, with 14 bases between them.

The sequence came from a young man in good health. Some clones in this sample may be carry-over from other donors' samples. Material for sequencing was memory CD4+ T cells from PBMCs. Subset reported: CD45RA-negative fraction. This chain links TRBV7-3 with TRBJ2-6; the D gene is possibly TRBD1 (6 bases). Here the CDR3 DNA reads TGTGCCAGCAGCGCGACAGGCCGTAACTCTGGGGCCAACGTCCTGACTTTC. Amino acid sequence: CASSATGRNSGANVLTF.